This T cell receptor (beta chain) was profiled in a study of siplizumab effects on memory and regulatory T cells. Profiled with immunoSEQ multiplex PCR; TCRdb holds only in-frame clones, not every one. The data hold just over 40,000 clones, with about 90% observed a single time. Comment on this clone: Its target is unknown.

General study results and limits: No naive or memory phenotype could be assigned to roughly 80-96% of proliferating clones. It seemed that naive T cells were more diverse than memory cells and were major contributors to the alloresponse.

Material: naive CD4+ T cells sorted from blood. The clonotype comes from a human donor in good health.

CDR3 protein: CASSKTASLRSPVNEQFF. Here the CDR3 DNA reads TGTGCCAGCAGCAAAACCGCCAGTTTGAGGTCACCGGTCAATGAGCAGTTCTTC. V and J are TRBV21-1 and TRBJ2-1; the table gives TRBD2 as D, unverified against the DNA. TRBV21-1 is classified as a pseudogene. This CDR3 spans 18 amino acids.